Listed below are T cell receptor beta chains from one sample, sequenced in a study of blood T cell repertoires in COVID-19. Clones were read by immunoSEQ multiplex PCR, and TCRdb kept only the in-frame ones, dropping some. The top ten clones hold less than 11% of a sample with 210,000 or so clones, approximately 80% of them seen once. Sequencing input: peripheral blood. The receptors shown here come from a woman older than 75 with acute or convalescent COVID-19. The CDR3 runs from the conserved cysteine through the conserved F or W. Each record gives: CDR3 length, V gene, CDR3 protein.

length: 14
V: TRBV19
CDR3: CASSTYTGWEKLFF

length: 16
V: TRBV19
CDR3: CASSYWTGHSNQPQHF

length: 13
V: TRBV5-6
CDR3: CASSPRRDYEQYF

length: 18
V: TRBV10-1
CDR3: CASPGRYGPGVSNQPQHF

length: 13
V: TRBV29-1
CDR3: CSGEGLAGEPRYF

length: 13
V: TRBV6-4
CDR3: CASSREGGEKLFF

length: 16
V: TRBV7-2
CDR3: CASSPPGTGLNSPLHF

length: 16
V: TRBV5-6
CDR3: CASSLGTGSMNTEAFF

length: 15
V: TRBV5-5
CDR3: CASSTSTRSATEAFF

length: 15
V: TRBV5-6
CDR3: CASSLVDRYTDTQYF

length: 15
V: TRBV27
CDR3: CASSSWTGGTDTQYF

length: 13
V: TRBV9
CDR3: CASSPRQADTQYF

length: 17
V: TRBV4-3
CDR3: CASSQELPAGAGNEQFF

length: 16
V: TRBV23-1
CDR3: CASSSHTQGARYGYTF

length: 13
V: TRBV27
CDR3: CASSLYDSNEQYF

length: 14
V: TRBV7-6
CDR3: CASSYLEGAYEQYF

length: 13
V: TRBV25-1
CDR3: CASSGTGWYGYTF

length: 15
V: TRBV5-1
CDR3: CASSGGLAGIHEQFF

length: 15
V: TRBV4-3
CDR3: CASSQQTFAAGELFF

length: 16
V: TRBV28
CDR3: CASSLLAGESLDEQYF